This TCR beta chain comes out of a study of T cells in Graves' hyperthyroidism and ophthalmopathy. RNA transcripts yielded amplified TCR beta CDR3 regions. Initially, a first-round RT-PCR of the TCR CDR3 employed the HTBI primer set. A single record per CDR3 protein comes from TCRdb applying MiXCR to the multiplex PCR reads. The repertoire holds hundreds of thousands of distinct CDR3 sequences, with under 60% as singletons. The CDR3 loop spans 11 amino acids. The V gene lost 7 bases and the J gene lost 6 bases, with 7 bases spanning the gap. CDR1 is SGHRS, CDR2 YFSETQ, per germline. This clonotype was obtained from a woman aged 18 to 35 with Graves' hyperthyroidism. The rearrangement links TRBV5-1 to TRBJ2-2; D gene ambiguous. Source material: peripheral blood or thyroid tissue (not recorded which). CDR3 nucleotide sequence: TGCGCCAGCTCGGGTCCCGGGGAGCTGTTTTTT. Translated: CASSGPGELFF.